The entry below describes one T cell receptor (beta chain). Its antigen is unidentified. This sample is drawn from a study of OX40 agonist ivuxolimab in advanced cancers. The study's findings and limits: Partial responders dosed at 0.1-3.0 mg/kg displayed clonal expansion ranking among the lowest. Some patients without response likewise showed low normalized clonal expansion. The specificity for antigen of the expanded peripheral T cells was not determined.

The V gene lost 1 base and the J gene lost 8 bases, with 16 bases spanning the gap. The CDR3 covers 15 residues. Per germline, CDR1 SGHTA and CDR2 FQGNSA. Sequencing used immunoSEQ multiplex PCR; TCRdb keeps in-frame clones, though not all of them. This table holds about 64,000 clones, about 80% found once. Sequencing used CD4+ or CD8+ T cells sorted from blood, obtained in a trial of the OX40 agonist ivuxolimab. The receptor comes from an adult with an advanced solid tumor such as melanoma, head and neck, liver or kidney cancer. V and J are TRBV7-2 and TRBJ2-3; no definite D call. CDR3 in amino acids: CASSLVATSRGTQYF. The CDR3 bases are TGTGCCAGCAGCTTAGTGGCCACATCGCGAGGTACGCAGTATTTT.